This TCR beta chain was captured in a study of T cell repertoires in cytomegalovirus infection. Background on the study: Based on public TCR beta signatures, there were indications of CMV infection and of a matching HLA type. Study-wide points: CMV-specific HLA-C-restricted TCR beta clonotypes dominated the ex vivo response. CMV carriers having the relevant HLA were flagged by cumulative public TCR beta family frequency.

TCRdb re-analysed the reads in MiXCR, keeping a single row per CDR3 protein. The sample shows roughly 310,000 distinct CDR3 sequences, 17% of them seen only once. V lost 2 bases, J lost 0 bases, and 8 bases lay in between. Germline V gene sequence: CDR1 MNHEY, CDR2 SMNVEV (reference sequence). The CDR3 contains 16 residues. This clonotype was counted only a few times. Its antigen remains unidentified. Sequenced input: PBMCs. The chain combines TRBV27 with TRBJ1-6; D is undetermined. The source is a human donor in good health (CMV status not recorded). Some clones in this sample may be carry-over from other donors' samples. This CDR3 reads CASSLKYRSYNSPLHF. CDR3 sequence (DNA): TGTGCCAGCAGTTTAAAGTACCGCTCCTATAATTCACCCCTCCACTTT.